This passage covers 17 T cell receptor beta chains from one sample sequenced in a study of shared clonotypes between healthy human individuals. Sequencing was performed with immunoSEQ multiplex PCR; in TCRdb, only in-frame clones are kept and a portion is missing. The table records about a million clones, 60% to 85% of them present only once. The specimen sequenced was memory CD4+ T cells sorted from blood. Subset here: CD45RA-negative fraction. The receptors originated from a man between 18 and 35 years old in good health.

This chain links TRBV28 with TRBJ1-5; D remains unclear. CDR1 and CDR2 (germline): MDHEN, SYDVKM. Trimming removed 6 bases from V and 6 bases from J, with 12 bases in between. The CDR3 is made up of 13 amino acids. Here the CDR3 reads CASRPVPVQPQHF. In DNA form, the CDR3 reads TGTGCCAGCAGACCTGTACCAGTTCAGCCCCAGCATTTT.

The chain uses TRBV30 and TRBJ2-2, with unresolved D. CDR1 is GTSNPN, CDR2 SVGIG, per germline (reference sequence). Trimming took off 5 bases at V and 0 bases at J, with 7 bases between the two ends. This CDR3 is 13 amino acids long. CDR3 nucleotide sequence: TGTGCCTGGGGGAAGGCGAACACCGGGGAGCTGTTTTTT. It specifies CAWGKANTGELFF.

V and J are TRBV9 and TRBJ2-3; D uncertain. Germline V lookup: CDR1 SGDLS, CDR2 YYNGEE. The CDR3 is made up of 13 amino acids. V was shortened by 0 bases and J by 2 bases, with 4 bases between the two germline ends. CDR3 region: CASSVGFTDTQYF. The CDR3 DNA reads TGTGCCAGCAGCGTAGGGTTCACAGATACGCAGTATTTT.

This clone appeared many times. CDR3 protein: CASSRVGGPATIYF. The CDR3 DNA reads as TGTGCCAGCAGCCGAGTCGGCGGGCCGGCCACCATATATTTT. The genes are TRBV7-9 and TRBJ1-3; D call uncertain. This CDR3 contains 14 residues. In germline, CDR1 is SEHNR, CDR2 FQNEAQ (reference sequence). The V gene lost 5 bases and the J gene lost 9 bases, with 17 bases spanning the gap. Supplemented by reference TRBV7-9 and TRBJ1-3, the full variable domain reads DTGVSQNPRHKITKRGQNVTFRCDPISEHNRLYWYRQTLGQGPEFLTYFQNEAQLEKSRLLSDRFSAERPKGSFSTLEIQRTEQGDSAMYLCASSRVGGPATIYFGEGSWLTVV.

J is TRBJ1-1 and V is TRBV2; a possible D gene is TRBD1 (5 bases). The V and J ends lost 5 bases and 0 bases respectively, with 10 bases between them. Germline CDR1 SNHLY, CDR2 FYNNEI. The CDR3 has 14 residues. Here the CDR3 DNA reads TGTGCCAGCAGTAACAGGCCCATGAACACTGAAGCTTTCTTT. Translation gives CASSNRPMNTEAFF.

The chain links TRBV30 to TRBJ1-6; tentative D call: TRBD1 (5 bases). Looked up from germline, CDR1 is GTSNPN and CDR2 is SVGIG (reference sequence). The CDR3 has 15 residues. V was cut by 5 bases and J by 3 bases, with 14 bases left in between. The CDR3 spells CAWSQGLDYNSPLHF. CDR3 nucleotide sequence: TGTGCCTGGTCCCAGGGCCTTGACTATAATTCACCCCTCCACTTT.

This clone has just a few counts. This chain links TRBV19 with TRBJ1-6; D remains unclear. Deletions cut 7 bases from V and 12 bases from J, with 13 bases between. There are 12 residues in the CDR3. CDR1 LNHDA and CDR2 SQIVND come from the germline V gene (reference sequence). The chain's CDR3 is CASTHQDLPLHF. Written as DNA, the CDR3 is TGTGCCAGTACCCACCAGGACCTACCCCTCCACTTT.

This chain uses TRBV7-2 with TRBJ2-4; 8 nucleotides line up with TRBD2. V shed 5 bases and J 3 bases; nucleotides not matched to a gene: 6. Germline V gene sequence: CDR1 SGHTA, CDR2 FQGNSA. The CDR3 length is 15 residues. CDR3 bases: TGTGCCAGCAGCCTCGGGGGGGCGGGCAAAAACATTCAGTACTTC. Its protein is CASSLGGAGKNIQYF.

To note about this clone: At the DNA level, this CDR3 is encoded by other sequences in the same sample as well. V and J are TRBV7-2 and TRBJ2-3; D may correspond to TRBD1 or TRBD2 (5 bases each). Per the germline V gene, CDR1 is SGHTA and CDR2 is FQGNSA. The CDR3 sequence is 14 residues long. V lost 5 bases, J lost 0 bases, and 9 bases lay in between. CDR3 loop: CASSRDGSTDTQYF. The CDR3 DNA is TGTGCCAGCAGCCGGGACGGCAGCACAGATACGCAGTATTTT.

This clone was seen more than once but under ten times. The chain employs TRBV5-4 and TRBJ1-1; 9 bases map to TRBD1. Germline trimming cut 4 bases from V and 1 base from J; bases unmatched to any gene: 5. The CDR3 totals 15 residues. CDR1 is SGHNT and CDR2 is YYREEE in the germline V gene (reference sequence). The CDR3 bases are TGTGCCAGCAGCGTGCCGGGACAGGGGAACACTGAAGCTTTCTTT. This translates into CASSVPGQGNTEAFF.

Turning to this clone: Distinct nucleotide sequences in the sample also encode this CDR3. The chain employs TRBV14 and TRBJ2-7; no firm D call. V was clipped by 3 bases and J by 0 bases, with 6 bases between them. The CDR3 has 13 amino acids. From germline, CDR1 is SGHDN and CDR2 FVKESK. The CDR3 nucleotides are TGTGCCAGCAGCCAGGTGAGCTCCTACGAGCAGTACTTC. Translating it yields CASSQVSSYEQYF.

The DNA of the CDR3 is TGTGCCAGCAGCTTAGATTCGACAGGGGGCTATGGCTACACCTTC. It translates to CASSLDSTGGYGYTF. V and J are TRBV11-2 and TRBJ1-2; TRBD1 matches at 9 bases. V was clipped by 0 bases and J by 4 bases; unmatched bases: 3. Germline V CDR1 and CDR2: SGHAT, FQNNGV. The CDR3 spans 15 residues.

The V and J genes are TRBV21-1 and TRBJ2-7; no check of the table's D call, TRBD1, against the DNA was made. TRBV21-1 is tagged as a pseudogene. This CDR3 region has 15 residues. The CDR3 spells CASSKRHNSSYEQYF. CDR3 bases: TGTGCCAGCAGCAAAAGGCACAACAGCTCCTACGAGCAGTACTTC.

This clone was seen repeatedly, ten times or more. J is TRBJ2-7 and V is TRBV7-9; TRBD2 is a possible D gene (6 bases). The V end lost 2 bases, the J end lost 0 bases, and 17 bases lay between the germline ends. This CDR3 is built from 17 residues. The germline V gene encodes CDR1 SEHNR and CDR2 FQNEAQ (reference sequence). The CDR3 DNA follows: TGTGCCAGCAGCTTATCCGGGCGGGGCCTTGTCTCCTACGAGCAGTACTTC. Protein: CASSLSGRGLVSYEQYF.

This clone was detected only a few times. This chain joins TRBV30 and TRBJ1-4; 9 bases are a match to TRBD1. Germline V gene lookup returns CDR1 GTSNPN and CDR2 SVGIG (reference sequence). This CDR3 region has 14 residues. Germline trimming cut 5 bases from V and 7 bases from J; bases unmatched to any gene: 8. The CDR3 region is CAWGWGQGSEKLFF. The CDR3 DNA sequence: TGTGCCTGGGGGTGGGGACAGGGCAGTGAAAAACTGTTTTTT.

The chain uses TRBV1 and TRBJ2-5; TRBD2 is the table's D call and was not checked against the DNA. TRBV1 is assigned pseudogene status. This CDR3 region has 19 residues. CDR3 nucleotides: TGCACCAGCAGCCAAGGCGCAACACATTTACTAGCGGCACAAGAGACCCAGTACTTC. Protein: CTSSQGATHLLAAQETQYF.

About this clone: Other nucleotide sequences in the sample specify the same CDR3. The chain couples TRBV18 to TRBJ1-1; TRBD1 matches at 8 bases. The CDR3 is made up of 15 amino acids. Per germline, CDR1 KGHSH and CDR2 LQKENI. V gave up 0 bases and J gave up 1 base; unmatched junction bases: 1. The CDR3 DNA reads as TGTGCCAGCTCACCACCCGGACAGGGGAACACTGAAGCTTTCTTT. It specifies CASSPPGQGNTEAFF.